A selection of T cell receptor beta chains follows, all from one sample in a study of post-analysis software for immune sequencing data. TCRdb fed the PCR reads into MiXCR, producing one record per CDR3 protein. The sample holds roughly 430,000 distinct CDR3 sequences, about 40% seen once. The sequenced sample consisted of blood. Receptors were obtained from a girl aged 2-10 years with multiple sclerosis. The CDR3 runs from the conserved cysteine through the conserved F or W. The order of the fields is D gene, clone size, J gene, V gene, CDR3 protein, CDR3 DNA. D genes are given only for firm matches. The size field is filled for only some rows; it gives once, few, many or a size class.

>TRBD2|-|TRBJ2-1|TRBV29-1
CVPLLDRGLAGHEQFF
TGCGTGCCGTTGTTAGACCGGGGACTAGCGGGACATGAGCAGTTCTTC
>TRBD2|-|TRBJ2-1|TRBV11-2
CASSGWTSSGEQFF
TGTGCCAGCAGCGGTTGGACTAGTTCTGGTGAGCAGTTCTTC
>-|-|TRBJ2-7|TRBV6-2/TRBV6-3
CASARGFSYEQYF
TGTGCCAGCGCTAGGGGCTTCTCCTACGAGCAGTACTTC
>-|-|TRBJ2-6|TRBV28
CASSLWVTEVSGANVLTF
TGTGCCAGCAGTTTATGGGTGACAGAAGTCTCTGGGGCCAACGTCCTGACTTTC
>TRBD2|-|TRBJ2-5|TRBV12-3/TRBV12-4
CASSFQGGVQETQYF
TGTGCCAGCAGTTTTCAGGGAGGGGTCCAAGAGACCCAGTACTTC
>-|-|TRBJ1-6|TRBV6-4
CASSDLGQNSPLHF
TGTGCCAGCAGTGACCTCGGACAGAATTCACCCCTCCACTTT
>TRBD1|-|TRBJ2-7|TRBV6-5
CASSYSSTGAADHYEQYF
TGTGCCAGCAGTTACTCGTCCACAGGGGCCGCAGACCACTACGAGCAGTACTTC
>-|few|TRBJ2-1|TRBV7-9
CASGGWAPLSGFF
TGTGCCAGCGGGGGGTGGGCCCCCCTCTCCGGGTTCTTC
>-|-|TRBJ2-3|TRBV20-1
CSASRDPTHTQYF
TGCAGTGCTTCACGGGACCCCACGCATACACAGTATTTT
>TRBD2|once|TRBJ2-5|TRBV20-1
CSAARTSGQETQYF
TGCAGTGCTGCCCGGACTAGCGGACAAGAGACCCAGTACTTC
>TRBD1|-|TRBJ1-5|TRBV19
CASSKTGSNQPQHF
TGTGCCAGTAGTAAGACAGGGAGCAATCAGCCCCAGCATTTT
>-|-|TRBJ1-1|TRBV11-2
CASSSRGWAEAFF
TGTGCCAGCAGCTCCAGGGGTTGGGCTGAAGCTTTCTTT
>-|few|TRBJ1-4|TRBV20-1
CSASDFPSGATNEKLFF
TGCAGTGCTAGTGATTTCCCCTCAGGCGCAACTAATGAAAAACTGTTTTTT
>TRBD2|few|TRBJ2-3|TRBV29-1
CSVEDGGGTDTQYF
TGCAGCGTTGAAGATGGGGGGGGCACAGATACGCAGTATTTT
>-|-|TRBJ2-7|TRBV28
CASRDVSRSSYEQYF
TGTGCCAGCAGGGACGTGTCAAGGAGCTCCTACGAGCAGTACTTC
>-|few|TRBJ2-7|TRBV5-4
CASSAMSDPYEQYF
TGTGCCAGCAGCGCAATGTCGGATCCCTACGAGCAGTACTTC
>-|-|TRBJ2-1|TRBV4-3
CASSQDGGASYNEQFF
TGCGCCAGCAGCCAAGATGGGGGAGCCTCCTACAATGAGCAGTTCTTC
>TRBD1|-|TRBJ2-1|TRBV7-2
CASSWGQGARVDEQFF
TGTGCCAGCAGCTGGGGACAGGGGGCTAGGGTGGATGAGCAGTTCTTC
>-|-|TRBJ2-5|TRBV10-3
CAIRVRGGETQYF
TGTGCCATCAGGGTGAGGGGCGGTGAGACCCAGTACTTC
>-|-|TRBJ2-7|TRBV5-4
CASSLSSNRGYNEQYF
TGTGCCAGCAGCCTAAGCTCCAACCGAGGCTACAATGAGCAGTACTTC
>-|few|TRBJ1-4|TRBV20-1
CSAPRWGNEKLFF
TGCAGTGCGCCCCGGTGGGGTAATGAAAAACTGTTTTTT
>TRBD2|-|TRBJ2-1|TRBV7-2
CASSSLLAGSKFF
TGTGCCAGCAGCTCCTTACTAGCGGGATCGAAGTTCTTC